This paragraph covers one T cell receptor (beta chain) sequence. This clone was seen a single time. The antigen it recognizes is unknown. Base qualities are missing; no much larger clone stands one base away. Patients with autoimmune disease history or receiving systemic immunosuppression were excluded from the trial. Peripheral blood for TCR sequencing was drawn from every dose cohort at baseline, at cycle 4 day 1 and at cycle 7 day 1. The samples were taken from a phase I, first-in-human, multicenter, open-label dose-escalation trial of ivuxolimab. Adults with locally advanced or metastatic melanoma, renal cell carcinoma, hepatocellular carcinoma or head and neck squamous cell carcinoma were enrolled in the trial. CD4+ and CD8+ T cells were sorted separately from peripheral blood before TCR sequencing. This entry belongs to a study of OX40 agonist ivuxolimab in advanced cancers. Turning to the overall study: Ivuxolimab was a fully human IgG2 agonistic monoclonal antibody targeting the costimulatory receptor OX40 (CD134). The point of sequencing TCRbeta in the periphery was to test whether ivuxolimab changed TCR sequence diversity and drove clonal T-cell expansion. Intravenous ivuxolimab was administered to patients every 2 weeks at six dose levels: 0.01, 0.1, 0.3, 1.5, 3 and 10 mg/kg. A male proportion of roughly 80% and a mean age of roughly 58 years, ranging from about 20 to 80, were recorded for the dose-escalation cohort. Patients were allowed to have had prior anti-PD-1, anti-PD-L1 or anti-CTLA-4 therapy, and 30% to 40% of the dose-escalation patients had been treated with checkpoint inhibitors. Three dose-escalation patients achieved partial responses, one with hepatocellular carcinoma and two with cutaneous melanoma. The monotherapy dose-escalation portion (N of about 50 patients) of the phase I ivuxolimab trial is reported in the paper. Of the 50 or so patients in dose escalation, 19 had hepatocellular carcinoma, around 15 had melanoma, 9 had renal cell carcinoma and 9 had head and neck cancer. Study-wide findings and limitations: At doses of 0.1 to 3.0 mg/kg, clonal expansion of both CD4+ and CD8+ blood T cells was observed from baseline to week 6. Low levels of normalized T-cell clonal expansion were also seen in some patients who did not respond. On average, CD8+ T cells showed more expanded clones than CD4+ T cells after ivuxolimab. In partial responders in the 0.1-3.0 mg/kg groups, normalized peripheral clonal expansion was found to be among the lowest, especially among CD8+ T cells. The antigen specificity of the peripheral T cells that underwent clonal expansion was not determined.

Genomic DNA was isolated from the sorted cells so that the TCRbeta CDR3 region could be sequenced. TCRbeta CDR3 regions were sequenced using the immunoSEQ Assay. Sourced from immuneACCESS, this table was stored by TCRdb with only in-frame sequences that have V and J called. A share of the clones is absent; for the studies checked, an unresolved V gene accounts for under half, and the remainder has no known explanation. Recorded for this sample are 30,000 to 35,000 clones; more than 70% of them occurred a single time. The top ten clones comprise roughly 9.1% of the sample. The specimen comprised CD4+ or CD8+ T cells sorted from blood, sampled in a trial of the OX40 agonist ivuxolimab. The receptor's source is an adult with an advanced solid tumor such as melanoma, head and neck, liver or kidney cancer.

CDR3 loop: CASSLPGLAGGTREQFF. The nucleotide sequence reads as follows: TGTGCCAGCTCGCTACCCGGACTAGCGGGAGGGACAAGGGAGCAGTTCTTC. Here the chain combines TRBV18 and TRBJ2-1, with 15 middle bases fitting TRBD2. CDR1 and CDR2 were assigned from the germline V gene as KGHSH and LQKENI. The germline V and J ends show losses of 6 bases and 10 bases respectively, and no gene match explains 13 bases of the junction. The CDR3 has 17 amino acids, counting the end cysteine and phenylalanine. Only the CDR3 DNA is retained, 51 bases long and in frame from the first base.